Listed here are 16 T cell receptor beta chains from one sample, sequenced in a study of cytotoxic CD8 clonotypes in ibrutinib-treated CLL. TCRdb's table, derived via immunoSEQ multiplex PCR, lists solely in-frame clones and lacks some. The sample includes around 52,000 clones, roughly 50% of them seen just once. Sample: PBMCs, taken after 24 months of ibrutinib treatment. These TCRs come from a human donor with chronic lymphocytic leukemia.

This chain connects TRBV14 to TRBJ2-2; 7 bases match TRBD2. CDR1 and CDR2 (germline): SGHDN, FVKESK. The CDR3 consists of 13 residues. V gave up 4 bases and J gave up 6 bases; unmatched junction bases: 2. Written as DNA, the CDR3 is TGTGCCAGCAGCCCTAGCGGTCCCGGGGAGCTGTTTTTT. Amino acids: CASSPSGPGELFF.

This clone was seen only a few times. The V gene is TRBV6-1, the J gene TRBJ1-5, with 11 bases fitting TRBD1. V dropped 5 bases and J dropped 5; count of bases not matched to a gene: 5. This CDR3 comprises 15 residues. CDR1 and CDR2 from the germline V gene are MNHNS and SASEGT. The CDR3 region is CASSPGQGAYQPQHF. CDR3 DNA: TGTGCCAGCAGTCCCGGACAGGGGGCTTATCAGCCCCAGCATTTT.

This clone was observed many times. V is TRBV27 and J is TRBJ2-7, with D possibly matching TRBD2 (6 bases). CDR1 is MNHEY and CDR2 is SMNVEV in the germline V gene (reference sequence). This CDR3 comprises 15 residues. V lost 0 bases to trimming and J lost 4 bases, with 13 bases between them. In DNA, the CDR3 is TGTGCCAGCAGTTTATCCGGCACTAGCTTTTACGAGCAGTACTTC. Translated: CASSLSGTSFYEQYF.

The rearrangement uses TRBV28 and TRBJ1-1; possible D gene TRBD1, 5 bases. V was cut by 7 bases and J by 5 bases, with 17 bases left in between. Germline CDR1 reads MDHEN; CDR2 reads SYDVKM. The CDR3 totals 14 residues. CDR3 amino acids: CASTGAFHGTEAFF. CDR3 DNA: TGTGCCAGCACCGGGGCCTTCCATGGGACTGAAGCTTTCTTT.

This chain links TRBV2 with TRBJ2-2; D gene ambiguous. V shed 8 bases and J shed 7 bases, with 11 bases lying between them. The CDR3 has 12 residues. The germline V gene encodes CDR1 SNHLY and CDR2 FYNNEI. CDR3 nucleotide sequence: TGTGCCAGCGGGCTAGATGGCGGGGAGCTGTTTTTT. Amino acid sequence: CASGLDGGELFF.

This clone has more than one count but fewer than ten. The chain's CDR3 is CASIYPPYEQYV. DNA of the CDR3: TGTGCCAGCATTTACCCCCCATACGAGCAGTACGTC. The gene calls are TRBV2 and TRBJ2-7; no definite D call. The ends were cut back, 7 bases at V and 4 bases at J, with 11 bases in the middle. The CDR3 runs to 12 residues. From germline, CDR1 is SNHLY and CDR2 FYNNEI.

The V and J genes are TRBV4-1 and TRBJ2-5, with TRBD2 matching over 10 bases. The junction had 2 bases not matched to a gene; V was cut back by 2 bases and J by 5 bases. The germline CDR1 and CDR2 sequences are MGHRA and YSYEKL. The CDR3 has 14 amino acids. The CDR3 DNA reads TGCGCCAGCAGCCAACCGGGACTAGCGGAGACCCAGTACTTC. This encodes CASSQPGLAETQYF.

This clone was observed a few times. The CDR3 reads CATNRAYGYTF. The CDR3 DNA follows: TGTGCCACTAACCGGGCCTATGGCTACACCTTC. The gene calls are TRBV6-6 and TRBJ1-2; no definite D call. V was trimmed by 10 bases and J by 4 bases, leaving 10 bases between them. CDR3 length: 11 amino acids. The germline V gene has CDR1 MNHNY and CDR2 SVGAGI (reference sequence).

The rearrangement joins TRBV7-2 to TRBJ1-5; D is unclear. The CDR3 is 16 residues long. CDR1 and CDR2 from the germline V gene are SGHTA and FQGNSA. Trimming took off 6 bases at V and 2 bases at J, with 17 bases between the two ends. In DNA form, the CDR3 reads TGTGCCAGCAGTCAGAGGTTGGGGTTAGGCAATCAGCCCCAGCATTTT. Its translation: CASSQRLGLGNQPQHF.

The CDR3 spells CASSIGTGGYNEQFF. CDR3 sequence (DNA): TGTGCCAGTAGTATAGGGACAGGGGGGTACAATGAGCAGTTCTTC. The chain is built from TRBV19 and TRBJ2-1, with 10 bases aligning to TRBD1. The CDR3 totals 15 residues. The germline V gene has CDR1 LNHDA and CDR2 SQIVND (reference sequence). Trimming at V came to 1 base and at J to 4 bases, leaving 1 base not matched to a gene.

The chain carries TRBV5-1 and TRBJ1-2, with D tentatively TRBD1 (5 bases). This CDR3 spans 14 amino acids. Germline V gene lookup returns CDR1 SGHRS and CDR2 YFSETQ. Trimming removed 0 bases at V and 1 base at J, with 7 bases between. CDR3 in DNA: TGCGCCAGCAGCTTGGTGGACAATAACTATGGCTACACCTTC. Protein: CASSLVDNNYGYTF.

In this sample, this clone turned up a few times. The J gene is TRBJ2-3, the V gene TRBV11-2, with D possibly TRBD2 on 5 matching bases. Germline CDR1 reads SGHAT; CDR2 reads FQNNGV. Trimming stripped 0 bases from V and 3 bases from J, with 10 bases between. This CDR3 has 15 amino acids. CDR3 bases: TGTGCCAGCAGCTTAGACCGGGGTAGGACAGATACGCAGTATTTT. Protein product: CASSLDRGRTDTQYF.

The J gene is TRBJ2-7, the V gene TRBV28, with a tentative D call TRBD1 (6 bases). Per the germline V gene, CDR1 is MDHEN and CDR2 is SYDVKM. Trimming shortened V by 4 bases and J by 6 bases, and 10 bases separated the two germline ends. The CDR3 totals 12 residues. Written as DNA, the CDR3 is TGTGCCAGCAGTTCCCAGGGGATCGAGCAGTACTTC. The encoded protein is CASSSQGIEQYF.

The V gene is TRBV28, the J gene TRBJ2-7, with a weak D call TRBD2 (6 bases). V gave up 5 bases and J gave up 3 bases, with 17 bases separating them. CDR1 is MDHEN and CDR2 is SYDVKM in the germline V gene. The CDR3 is made up of 15 amino acids. CDR3 loop: CASSAPGLTVYEQYF. CDR3 DNA: TGTGCCAGCAGTGCTCCGGGACTCACCGTCTACGAGCAGTACTTC.

The chain carries TRBV2 and TRBJ2-1; 7 nucleotides align to TRBD2. The CDR3 has 15 residues. J was trimmed by 2 bases and V by 6 bases; bases with no gene match: 7. From germline, CDR1 is SNHLY and CDR2 FYNNEI. The CDR3 loop is CASSASGVTYNEQFF. The DNA for the CDR3 is TGTGCCAGCAGCGCGAGCGGGGTAACCTACAATGAGCAGTTCTTC. Supplemented by reference TRBV2 and TRBJ2-1, the full variable domain reads EPEVTQTPSHQVTQMGQEVILRCVPISNHLYFYWYRQILGQKVEFLVSFYNNEISEKSEIFDDQFSVERPDGSNFTLKIRSTKLEDSAMYFCASSASGVTYNEQFFGPGTRLTVL.

The chain is built from TRBV7-8 and TRBJ2-3; 7 nucleotides align to TRBD2. V lost 2 bases, J lost 3 bases, and 11 bases stayed unmatched. Germline values: CDR1 SGHVS, CDR2 FQNEAQ. The CDR3 is 17 amino acids. CDR3: CASSLYERGIITDTQYF. The CDR3 coding sequence is TGTGCCAGCAGCTTATACGAGCGGGGAATCATAACAGATACGCAGTATTTT.